Following are 2 T cell receptor beta chains from one sample sequenced in a study of blood T cell repertoires in COVID-19. The method was immunoSEQ multiplex PCR; TCRdb's version includes in-frame clones alone and lacks a portion of them. The data contain over 50,000 clones, about 86% of them singletons. Source material: peripheral blood. These receptors came from a man between 65 and 80 years old with active COVID-19.

The chain has TRBV9 and TRBJ2-3; TRBD2 agrees at 9 bases. V lost 3 bases to trimming and J lost 6 bases; unmatched junction nucleotides: 5. The germline V gene encodes CDR1 SGDLS and CDR2 YYNGEE. The CDR3 contains 14 residues. As DNA, the CDR3 is TGTGCCAGCAGCGGCAGCGGGGGGACTGATACGCAGTATTTT. Its protein is CASSGSGGTDTQYF. Complete variable domain (other parts from reference TRBV9 and TRBJ2-3): DSGVTQTPKHLITATGQRVTLRCSPRSGDLSVYWYQQSLDQGLQFLIQYYNGEERAKGNILERFSAQQFPDLHSELNLSSLELGDSALYFCASSGSGGTDTQYFGPGTRLTVL.

This chain uses TRBV7-2 with TRBJ1-1, with TRBD1 as a possible D gene (6 bases). The V end lost 3 bases, the J end lost 2 bases, and 16 bases lay between the germline ends. The germline gives CDR1 SGHTA, CDR2 FQGNSA. The CDR3 is made up of 16 amino acids. The CDR3 protein is CASSLPYGGRNTEAFF. The CDR3 coding sequence is TGTGCCAGCAGCTTGCCTTATGGGGGCCGTAACACTGAAGCTTTCTTT.